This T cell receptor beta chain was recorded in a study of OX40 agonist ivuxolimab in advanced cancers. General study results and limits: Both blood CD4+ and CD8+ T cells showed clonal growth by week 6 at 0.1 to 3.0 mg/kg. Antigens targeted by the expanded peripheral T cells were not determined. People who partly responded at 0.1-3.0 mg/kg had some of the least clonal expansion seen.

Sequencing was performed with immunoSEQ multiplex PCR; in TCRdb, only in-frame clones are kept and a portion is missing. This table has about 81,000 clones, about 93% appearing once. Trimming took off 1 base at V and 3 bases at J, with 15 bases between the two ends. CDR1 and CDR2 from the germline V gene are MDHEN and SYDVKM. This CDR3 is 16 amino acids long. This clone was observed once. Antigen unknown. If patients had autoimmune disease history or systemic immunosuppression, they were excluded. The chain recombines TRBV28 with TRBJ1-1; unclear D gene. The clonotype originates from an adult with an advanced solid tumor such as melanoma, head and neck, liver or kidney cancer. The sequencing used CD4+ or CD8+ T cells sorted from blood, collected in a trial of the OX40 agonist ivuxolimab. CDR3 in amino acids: CASSLSASGVDTEAFF. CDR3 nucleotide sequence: TGTGCCAGCAGTTTATCCGCCAGCGGGGTGGACACTGAAGCTTTCTTT.